These 21 T cell receptor beta chains were sequenced from one sample in a study of Graves' ophthalmopathy and Graves' hyperthyroidism. The TCR beta CDR3 regions underwent amplification from RNA transcripts. Amplification began with first-round RT-PCR using HTBI primers, then second-round multiplex PCR was performed. TCRdb reprocessed the multiplex PCR reads with MiXCR, giving one entry per CDR3 protein. Among about 740,000 distinct CDR3 sequences, roughly two fifths were seen once, and the ten largest hold approximately 46%. Sequenced material: peripheral blood. These TCRs come from an adult man with Graves' ophthalmopathy.

A few counts support this clonotype. The V gene is TRBV11-2, the J gene TRBJ1-3; 7 nucleotides agree with TRBD1. Per the germline V gene, CDR1 is SGHAT and CDR2 is FQNNGV. The CDR3 runs to 17 residues. J gave up 0 bases and V 5 bases, and 10 bases lay outside the gene matches. This chain's CDR3 is CASSQPLGDSSGNTIYF. In nucleotides, the CDR3 is TGTGCCAGCAGCCAACCCCTTGGGGACAGCTCTGGAAACACCATATATTTT.

The chain employs TRBV5-4 and TRBJ2-7; 9 nucleotides line up with TRBD1. This CDR3 has 15 residues. With V trimmed by 1 base and J by 2 bases, 4 bases remained unmatched. The germline V gene encodes CDR1 SGHNT and CDR2 YYREEE (reference sequence). CDR3 nucleotides: TGTGCCAGCAGCTTGCAAACAGGGGGCCCCTACGAGCAGTACTTC. It encodes CASSLQTGGPYEQYF.

The gene calls are TRBV4-3 and TRBJ2-7, with D uncertain. Germline CDR1 reads LGHNA; CDR2 reads YSLEER. Trimming shortened V by 0 bases and J by 2 bases, and 11 bases separated the two germline ends. The CDR3 sequence is 15 residues long. This CDR3 is CASSQDGPPPYEQYF. The CDR3 DNA follows: TGCGCCAGCAGCCAAGATGGGCCCCCGCCCTACGAGCAGTACTTC.

This clonotype appeared many times. CDR3 nucleotide sequence: TGTGCCAGTAGTATTATCTCCGGGGTCCAAGAGACCCAGTACTTC. Protein sequence: CASSIISGVQETQYF. The chain has TRBV19 and TRBJ2-5; D is perhaps TRBD2 (5 bases). V dropped 3 bases and J dropped 1 base, with 12 bases sitting between them. CDR1 is LNHDA and CDR2 is SQIVND in the germline V gene (reference sequence). This CDR3 spans 15 amino acids.

This clonotype was detected once. The gene calls are TRBV29-1 and TRBJ2-5, with D perhaps TRBD2 (5 bases). The germline V gene has CDR1 SQVTM and CDR2 ANQGSEA. The V and J ends lost 7 bases and 5 bases respectively, with 20 bases between them. The CDR3 sequence is 14 residues long. This chain's CDR3 is CSAEGVGYLETQYF. The CDR3 DNA follows: TGCAGCGCAGAGGGAGTGGGGTATTTGGAGACCCAGTACTTC.

This chain connects TRBV24-1 to TRBJ1-1; D gene unclear. The CDR3 has 13 residues. The V gene's germline CDR1 is KGHDR and CDR2 SFDVKD. The V end was cut by 2 bases, the J end by 1 base, with 4 bases between. CDR3 nucleotide sequence: TGTGCCACCAGTGATTGGGGGAACACTGAAGCTTTCTTT. Amino acids: CATSDWGNTEAFF.

In the case of this clonotype: Mismatch with germline at one junction end may stem from a read error. The chain recombines TRBV7-9 with TRBJ2-6, with no clear D. Germline CDR1 is SEHNR and CDR2 is FQNEAQ (reference sequence). CDR3 length: 15 amino acids. CDR3 sequence (DNA): TGCGCCAGCAGCTTGTACTTCTCTGGGGCCAACGTCCTGACTTTC. It yields the protein CASSLYFSGANVLTF.

The chain recombines TRBV19 with TRBJ1-1; no clear D gene. The V gene lost 3 bases and the J gene lost 0 bases, with 11 bases spanning the gap. This CDR3 spans 15 amino acids. Looked up from germline, CDR1 is LNHDA and CDR2 is SQIVND (reference sequence). This chain's CDR3 is CASSMAVGMNTEAFF. In nucleotides, the CDR3 is TGTGCCAGTAGTATGGCGGTGGGGATGAACACTGAAGCTTTCTTT.

This sequence joins TRBV7-9 and TRBJ1-5, with D uncertain. V shed 5 bases and J shed 1 base, with 12 bases lying between them. CDR3 length: 15 amino acids. Germline loops: CDR1 SEHNR, CDR2 FQNEAQ (reference sequence). The CDR3 reads CASSPGPGSNQPQHF. As DNA, the CDR3 is TGTGCCAGCAGCCCTGGCCCTGGGAGCAATCAGCCCCAGCATTTT.

This clonotype was picked up one time. V usage is TRBV5-1 and J usage is TRBJ1-2; possible D gene TRBD1, 6 bases. This CDR3 has 14 amino acids. Trimming pared 5 bases from V and 8 bases from J, leaving 19 bases between. Germline CDR1 reads SGHRS; CDR2 reads YFSETQ. The CDR3 reads CASRVTGGNEGYTF. DNA for the CDR3: TGCGCCAGCAGGGTGACAGGAGGCAATGAGGGCTACACCTTC.

This clonotype has only a few counts. This rearrangement joins TRBV7-8 to TRBJ2-6; D may be TRBD2 (5 bases). CDR1 is SGHVS, CDR2 FQNEAQ, per germline. V shed 6 bases and J shed 3 bases, with 24 bases lying between them. This CDR3 has 19 residues. The CDR3 loop reads CASRQDRDLYFGGANVLTF. The CDR3 DNA reads TGTGCCAGCAGGCAAGATCGGGATTTGTATTTTGGTGGGGCCAACGTCCTGACTTTC. Filled out from reference TRBV7-8 and TRBJ2-6, the complete variable domain reads GAGVSQSPRYKVAKRGQDVALRCDPISGHVSLFWYQQALGQGPEFLTYFQNEAQLDKSGLPSDRFFAERPEGSVSTLKIQRTQQEDSAVYLCASRQDRDLYFGGANVLTFGAGSRLTVL.

This rearrangement joins TRBV5-4 to TRBJ2-2; the D gene is possibly TRBD1 (6 bases). Trimming removed 5 bases from V and 0 bases from J, with 11 bases in between. Per the germline V gene, CDR1 is SGHNT and CDR2 is YYREEE (reference sequence). The CDR3 contains 15 residues. The DNA for the CDR3 is TGTGCCAGCAGGCCGGACAGTTCGAACACCGGGGAGCTGTTTTTT. Amino acid sequence: CASRPDSSNTGELFF.

CDR3 coding DNA: TGTGCCAGCGGCCATGGACAGGGCATAGGTTTGAACACTGAAGCTTTCTTT. Protein product: CASGHGQGIGLNTEAFF. The rearrangement joins TRBV12-3 or TRBV12-4 to TRBJ1-1, with 8 bases matching TRBD1. The CDR3 is made up of 17 amino acids. Trimming removed 8 bases from V and 0 bases from J; junction bases left unmatched: 14.

The rearrangement joins TRBV10-3 to TRBJ2-6; possible D gene TRBD1, 6 bases. V lost 2 bases and J 2 bases, leaving 7 bases between the germline ends. This CDR3 has 15 residues. Germline values: CDR1 ENHRY, CDR2 SYGVKD. The CDR3 protein is CAISEKGAGANVLTF. CDR3 coding DNA: TGTGCCATCAGTGAGAAGGGGGCTGGGGCCAACGTCCTGACTTTC.

The V and J genes are TRBV10-3 and TRBJ2-5; 8 bases map to TRBD1. V lost 10 bases and J lost 1; bases outside the gene matches: 8. The CDR3 has 14 residues. Germline lookup yields CDR1 ENHRY and CDR2 SYGVKD. DNA of the CDR3: TGTGCCAGCAGGGACAGGCCAACCCAAGAGACCCAGTACTTC. Residues: CASRDRPTQETQYF.

The chain links TRBV11-2 to TRBJ1-2; D unclear. CDR1 is SGHAT and CDR2 is FQNNGV in the germline V gene. V lost 4 bases, J lost 8 bases, and 14 bases lay in between. This CDR3 spans 13 amino acids. CDR3 sequence reads: CASSSPARLGYTF. The CDR3 nucleotides are TGTGCCAGCAGCTCCCCAGCTCGTCTGGGCTACACCTTC.

In its sample, this clonotype was seen many times. The V gene is TRBV12-3 or TRBV12-4, the J gene TRBJ1-1, with D maybe TRBD1 (5 bases). CDR3 length: 14 amino acids. Deletions cut 5 bases from V and 3 bases from J, with 13 bases between. The CDR3 DNA is TGTGCCAGCAGTCCCTTCGGGGGGGACACTGAAGCTTTCTTT. It codes for CASSPFGGDTEAFF.

This clonotype was observed a handful of times. The chain has TRBV6-5 and TRBJ2-5; tentatively, D is TRBD1 (5 bases). Germline V gene sequence: CDR1 MNHEY, CDR2 SVGAGI. This CDR3 comprises 12 residues. Trimming pared 6 bases from V and 10 bases from J, leaving 15 bases between. CDR3 nucleotide sequence: TGTGCCAGCAGCCAACCCTACCAGGGCCAGTACTTC. It specifies CASSQPYQGQYF.

J is TRBJ2-7 and V is TRBV9, with D maybe TRBD2 (5 bases). V was clipped by 0 bases and J by 7 bases, with 23 bases between them. Germline-derived CDR1 and CDR2 are SGDLS and YYNGEE. The CDR3 totals 17 residues. The CDR3 loop is CASSVDGLASLYEEQYF. The CDR3 DNA reads TGTGCCAGCAGCGTAGACGGTCTAGCATCACTCTACGAGGAGCAGTACTTC.

This chain uses TRBV10-1 with TRBJ2-7, with a possible D match to TRBD2 (5 bases). V was clipped by 6 bases and J by 2 bases, with 14 bases between them. The germline gives CDR1 WNHNN, CDR2 SYGVQD (reference sequence). CDR3 length: 14 amino acids. The CDR3 DNA follows: TGCGCCAGCAGCTCGGACTGGACTCCCTACGAGCAGTACTTC. This encodes CASSSDWTPYEQYF.

This sequence joins TRBV10-3 and TRBJ1-4; D perhaps matches TRBD1 (5 bases). Trimming stripped 3 bases from V and 5 bases from J, with 13 bases between. Per germline, CDR1 ENHRY and CDR2 SYGVKD. This CDR3 has 15 residues. CDR3 sequence (DNA): TGTGCCATCAGTGAACCCGGGGCCGTGAATGAAAAACTGTTTTTT. It specifies CAISEPGAVNEKLFF.